This TCR beta chain was sequenced during a study of CD8+ T cells in alopecia areata. As for the study in general: Tofacitinib administration persisted for 6 to 18 months, succeeded by 6 months off drug. Severity in treated patients was scored by percentage of scalp area affected. Study-wide results and limits: Resident alphabeta T-cell populations of normal skin are likewise subject to sequencing in scalp samples. While patients received tofacitinib, many expanded lesional clones remained present in scalp and blood.

RNA was isolated and reverse transcribed to cDNA, the sequencing template. Assay used: immunoSEQ multiplex PCR; TCRdb lists only in-frame clones, some missing. In the table there are roughly 180,000 clones, about half of which are singletons. The V end lost 0 bases, the J end lost 2 bases, and 11 bases lay between the germline ends. In germline, CDR1 is LNHNV, CDR2 YYDKDF (reference sequence). The CDR3 extends over 17 amino acids. As concerns this clone: Its cognate antigen is unknown.

The sample's treatment: oral pan-JAK inhibitor, 5-10 mg twice daily. The gene calls are TRBV15 and TRBJ2-6; D may match TRBD1 or TRBD2 (5 bases each). The sample consisted of CD8+ T cells sorted from blood, taken at approximately week 52, from a patient treated with tofacitinib. The sequence came from a human donor with alopecia areata. CDR3 protein: CATSRDKQGPGANVLTF. In DNA form, the CDR3 reads TGTGCCACCAGCAGAGACAAGCAGGGACCTGGGGCCAACGTCCTGACTTTC.